Listed here are 21 T cell receptor beta chains from one sample, sequenced in a study of cytomegalovirus exposure and HLA in healthy donors. The protocol was immunoSEQ multiplex PCR, while the TCRdb copy is restricted to in-frame clones and leaves out a portion. The sample shows about 160,000 clones, roughly 90% of them seen only once. The sequenced sample was PBMCs. These receptors were obtained from a woman aged 18-29 years in good health and CMV-seronegative.

V usage is TRBV7-2 and J usage is TRBJ2-7; D remains ambiguous. The CDR3 has 13 residues. CDR1 is SGHTA, CDR2 FQGNSA, per germline. V was pared by 4 bases and J by 0 bases, with 7 bases between. DNA of the CDR3: TGTGCCAGCAGCTCCCGGAGCTCCTACGAGCAGTACTTC. Translating it yields CASSSRSSYEQYF.

The chain uses TRBV27 and TRBJ1-2; D perhaps matches TRBD1 (6 bases). CDR1 and CDR2 (germline): MNHEY, SMNVEV (reference sequence). This CDR3 spans 13 amino acids. Deletions cut 6 bases from V and 2 bases from J, with 10 bases between. The CDR3 DNA reads TGTGCCAGCAGGGCAGGGGCGAACTATGGCTACACCTTC. This codes for CASRAGANYGYTF.

The V gene is TRBV10-3, the J gene TRBJ2-7; 14 bases are shared with TRBD2. The CDR3 contains 15 residues. CDR1 is ENHRY, CDR2 SYGVKD, per germline. The ends lost 6 bases at V and 5 bases at J; junction bases unmatched: 6. CDR3 bases: TGTGCCATCAGGCAGACTAGCGGGAGGGAGCACGAGCAGTACTTC. This sequence encodes CAIRQTSGREHEQYF.

The J gene is TRBJ1-2, the V gene TRBV6-1, with D unresolved. The germline V and J ends were trimmed by 5 bases and 2 bases, with 9 bases remaining between them. There are 13 residues in the CDR3. CDR1 is MNHNS, CDR2 SASEGT, per germline. This chain's CDR3 is CASSYDKNYGYTF. In DNA, the CDR3 is TGTGCCAGCAGTTATGACAAAAACTATGGCTACACCTTC.

The chain recombines TRBV6-5 with TRBJ2-2; D is possibly TRBD2 (5 bases). Germline CDR1 is MNHEY and CDR2 is SVGAGI. V dropped 7 bases and J dropped 7 bases, with 10 bases sitting between them. The CDR3 loop spans 12 amino acids. The CDR3 sequence: CASKRTVGELFF. The DNA for the CDR3 is TGTGCCAGCAAGCGGACGGTCGGGGAGCTGTTTTTT.

The gene calls are TRBV27 and TRBJ2-5, with a possible D match to TRBD1 (6 bases). Germline V gene sequence: CDR1 MNHEY, CDR2 SMNVEV (reference sequence). V shed 6 bases and J shed 1 base, with 9 bases lying between them. The CDR3 has 13 amino acids. Here the CDR3 DNA reads TGTGCCAGCAGGACAGGTGGCCAAGAGACCCAGTACTTC. Encoded protein: CASRTGGQETQYF.

CDR3 in DNA: TGCAGCGTTGGAGGGGGGGACTATGGCTACACCTTC. Encoded protein: CSVGGGDYGYTF. The gene calls are TRBV29-1 and TRBJ1-2, with D maybe TRBD1 (6 bases). V was trimmed by 4 bases and J by 3 bases, leaving 9 bases between them. The germline CDR1 and CDR2 sequences are SQVTM and ANQGSEA. The CDR3 contains 12 residues. Filled out from reference TRBV29-1 and TRBJ1-2, the complete variable domain reads SAVISQKPSRDICQRGTSLTIQCQVDSQVTMMFWYRQQPGQSLTLIATANQGSEATYESGFVIDKFPISRPNLTFSTLTVSNMSPEDSSIYLCSVGGGDYGYTFGSGTRLTVV.

This sequence joins TRBV2 and TRBJ1-2; a possible D gene is TRBD1 (6 bases). The CDR3 runs to 13 residues. V gave up 8 bases and J gave up 2 bases, with 12 bases separating them. Per the germline V gene, CDR1 is SNHLY and CDR2 is FYNNEI. CDR3 DNA sequence: TGTGCCAGCGAGACAGGATTGAACTATGGCTACACCTTC. It translates to CASETGLNYGYTF.

This CDR3 is CASSREPLVRSEQYF. CDR3 bases: TGTGCCAGCAGCCGAGAACCCCTTGTTCGCAGCGAGCAGTACTTC. This chain links TRBV14 with TRBJ2-7; D is unclear. V lost 4 bases and J 6 bases, leaving 19 bases between the germline ends. Germline CDR1 SGHDN, CDR2 FVKESK. The CDR3 is made up of 15 amino acids.

The chain is built from TRBV10-3 and TRBJ2-1; D unresolved. This CDR3 has 16 amino acids. Per the germline V gene, CDR1 is ENHRY and CDR2 is SYGVKD. V was cut by 2 bases and J by 6 bases, with 17 bases left in between. CDR3 nucleotide sequence: TGTGCCATCAGTGAGAGTAGTCCTTCTATTGGCAATGAGCAGTTCTTC. The encoded protein is CAISESSPSIGNEQFF.

The rearrangement joins TRBV5-5 to TRBJ2-2, with unresolved D. CDR1 is SGHKS, CDR2 YYEKEE, per germline (reference sequence). V was pared by 0 bases and J by 5 bases, with 5 bases between. This CDR3 has 13 residues. The CDR3 nucleotides read TGTGCCAGCAGCTTGGACGGGACCGGGGAGCTGTTTTTT. Translated: CASSLDGTGELFF.

This chain joins TRBV15 and TRBJ2-3; D perhaps matches TRBD2 (6 bases). The CDR3 has 13 residues. V lost 0 bases and J lost 11, with 12 bases in between. In germline, CDR1 is LNHNV, CDR2 YYDKDF (reference sequence). CDR3 in DNA: TGTGCCACCAGCAGAGATCAAAACGGGGGGCAGTATTTT. Amino acids: CATSRDQNGGQYF.

The rearrangement uses TRBV5-1 and TRBJ2-3, with D possibly TRBD2 on 5 matching bases. Germline V lookup: CDR1 SGHRS, CDR2 YFSETQ. This CDR3 comprises 15 residues. V was cut by 4 bases and J by 3 bases, with 15 bases left in between. The CDR3 region has the DNA TGCGCCAGCAGCACACTAGGATCATTTACAGATACGCAGTATTTT. Translated: CASSTLGSFTDTQYF.

Comment on this clone: Within the sample, other DNA sequences also encode this same CDR3. The genes are TRBV18 and TRBJ1-1; tentative D call: TRBD1 (6 bases). Germline CDR1 KGHSH, CDR2 LQKENI. The V gene lost 5 bases and the J gene lost 0 bases, with 7 bases spanning the gap. This CDR3 has 13 residues. CDR3 protein: CASSGGLNTEAFF. CDR3 coding DNA: TGTGCCAGCTCAGGGGGCCTGAACACTGAAGCTTTCTTT.

V gene TRBV6-7 combines with J gene TRBJ1-2, with D tentatively TRBD1 (5 bases). Being an ORF, TRBV6-7 has a function that is uncertain. This CDR3 region has 16 residues. V lost 5 bases, J lost 2 bases, and 18 bases lay in between. Here the CDR3 reads CASSISSGEENYGYTF. The CDR3 bases are TGTGCCAGCAGTATTTCTTCGGGGGAGGAAAACTATGGCTACACCTTC.

This sequence joins TRBV5-4 and TRBJ1-1; D not certain. V gave up 0 bases and J gave up 0 bases, with 6 bases separating them. The CDR3 runs 14 residues. CDR1 is SGHNT and CDR2 is YYREEE in the germline V gene (reference sequence). The CDR3 sequence is CASSLEQMNTEAFF. The CDR3 DNA follows: TGTGCCAGCAGCTTGGAACAGATGAACACTGAAGCTTTCTTT. The full variable domain, its missing parts supplied by reference TRBV5-4 and TRBJ1-1, is ETGVTQSPTHLIKTRGQQVTLRCSSQSGHNTVSWYQQALGQGPQFIFQYYREEENGRGNFPPRFSGLQFPNYSSELNVNALELDDSALYLCASSLEQMNTEAFFGQGTRLTVV.

The chain links TRBV7-9 to TRBJ2-1; tentatively, D is TRBD2 (6 bases). Deletions cut 1 base from V and 8 bases from J, with 12 bases between. Germline V gene data show CDR1 as SEHNR and CDR2 as FQNEAQ (reference sequence). This CDR3 has 14 amino acids. The CDR3 nucleotides are TGTGCCAGCAGCTTAGATGCTAGCGCCTATGAGCAGTTCTTC. This codes for CASSLDASAYEQFF.

The chain joins TRBV4-3 to TRBJ1-5, with D maybe TRBD1 (6 bases). Germline V gene data show CDR1 as LGHNA and CDR2 as YSLEER. The germline V and J ends were trimmed by 2 bases and 5 bases, with 16 bases remaining between them. The CDR3 runs 16 residues. The CDR3 here is CASSQYRERLDQPQHF. DNA for the CDR3: TGCGCCAGCAGCCAATACAGGGAACGATTGGATCAGCCCCAGCATTTT.

The chain uses TRBV4-3 and TRBJ1-1; D remains unclear. The germline V gene has CDR1 LGHNA and CDR2 YSLEER. V dropped 0 bases and J dropped 1 base, with 6 bases sitting between them. This CDR3 has 14 amino acids. CDR3 DNA sequence: TGCGCCAGCAGCCAAGAAGAGAAGAACACTGAAGCTTTCTTT. Its protein product is CASSQEEKNTEAFF.

This sequence joins TRBV4-3 and TRBJ2-2; possibly TRBD2 for D (7 bases). V gave up 7 bases and J gave up 0 bases, with 12 bases separating them. The CDR3 totals 15 residues. Germline V gene sequence: CDR1 LGHNA, CDR2 YSLEER. The CDR3: CASKGGDTNTGELFF. CDR3 coding DNA: TGCGCCAGCAAAGGGGGGGATACGAACACCGGGGAGCTGTTTTTT.

The chain is built from TRBV10-3 and TRBJ1-2, with 10 positions matching TRBD1. In germline, CDR1 is ENHRY, CDR2 SYGVKD. The CDR3 is 14 residues long. The V and J ends lost 6 bases and 1 base, in that order; junction bases with no gene match: 2. In DNA, the CDR3 is TGTGCCATCAGGGACAGGGGGGATAACTATGGCTACACCTTC. The encoded protein is CAIRDRGDNYGYTF.